The entry below gives a single T cell receptor (beta chain) sequence along with its context. It has no known antigen specificity. No clone much larger than this one lies a single base away; base qualities are absent. The method was the immunoSEQ multiplex PCR assay. The multiplex PCR relied on a mix of 60 forward primers for TCR Vbeta segments and 13 reverse primers for TCR Jbeta segments. The CDR3 region of rearranged TCR beta genes was amplified from genomic DNA by a multiplex PCR assay. The amplified TCR beta libraries were sequenced on the Illumina HiSeq System as 87-base-pair reads. As for how the authors treated the data: In a later analysis, some 80 million unique TCR beta chains were counted across the 650 to 750 repertoires, and around 11 million of these chains were shared by at least two donors. A nearest-neighbor algorithm error-corrected the raw reads and collapsed the reads into unique sequences, merging closely related sequences to remove PCR and sequencing errors. CDR3 sequences were aligned to IMGT reference sequences to assign V, D and J gene segments. For a sequence to be retained, at least a six-nucleotide match to both a V gene segment and a J gene segment was required. Rearrangements were classified as productive when the CDR3 lacked stop codons and remained in frame with V and J, and all other rearrangements were classified as non-productive. CDR3 was defined by IMGT convention, running from the second conserved V-encoded cysteine to the conserved J-encoded phenylalanine. Sequences without an unambiguous match to a single V gene segment were excluded from the earlier analysis of approximately 560 of the donors. An earlier analysis of around 600 of the donors classified V segments as functional when productive rearrangements were above 56.7% and as segregating when the standard deviation between donors was above 5%. A statistical classification framework was built for diagnosing cytomegalovirus status from the catalog of TCR beta chain sequences. V and J gene assignment, in a later analysis, came from comparing TCR nucleotide sequences with IMGT/GENE-DB human TR gene sequences. A later analysis assigned CDR3 sequences and most-parsimonious VDJ recombination scenarios with the TCRdist pipeline. A later analysis defined each TCR beta chain by its CDR3 amino acid sequence plus V-gene family, and excluded reads lacking a unique V-gene family. As a way to deal with suspected cross-contamination and a sequencing artifact, a later analysis dropped over 550 nucleotide sequences that were highly shared and had low generation probability. A later analysis calculated a clonal expansion index for each public chain from normalized within-repertoire ranks of inferred template counts. In a later analysis, generation probabilities were computed with a VDJ recombination model fitted to out-of-frame rearrangements, and the resulting probabilities were checked against IGoR. In a later analysis, hypergeometric tests were used to score TCR-TCR, TCR-HLA and TCR-CMV co-occurrence, with a repertoire-size bias correction applied to TCR pairs. In a later analysis, false discovery rates were estimated by permuting HLA or CMV assignments 20 times. In a later analysis, co-occurring TCRs were grouped using DBSCAN, and TCRdist sequence similarity was added for clustering within HLA-allele-positive subsets. Repertoires with fewer than 30,000 or more than 120,000 public chains were left out of co-occurrence clustering, as were about 5 repertoires with anomalous nucleotide sharing. Here the immuneACCESS table is served through TCRdb, limited to in-frame sequences with V and J called. Missing clones are a known gap in these copies; in checked studies unresolved V genes cover under half, and the rest lacks a known reason. The DNA gave D and trimming, while V, J and clone size come from that table. This sample is represented by about 89,000 clones; 65% to 75% of them were singletons. About 2.1% of the sample is in the top ten clones.

V and J are truncated by 4 bases and 2 bases respectively, leaving an intervening sequence of 8 bases. The CDR3 runs 12 residues from the cysteine to the phenylalanine. Only CDR3 DNA remains: 36 bases, in frame from the first base. CDR1 and CDR2, per the germline V gene, are SQVTM and ANQGSEA. The sample belongs to a study of cytomegalovirus exposure and HLA in healthy donors listed by TCRdb under 2017. Notes on the research overall: In an earlier analysis of some 610 of the donors, roughly 300 Gb of sequence data and 90 million to 130 million unique TCR beta sequences from 180 million or so T cells were reported. Every discovery cohort repertoire had been produced on one sequencing platform. The aim of the study was to test whether cataloging public T cell receptors could identify signatures of past pathogen exposure. Among the roughly 410 genotyped donors, about 85% belonged to the genetic ancestry cluster associated with self-reported Caucasian donors. A later analysis re-examined previously published TCR beta repertoires from several hundred donors and added high-resolution HLA genotyping to investigate patterns of TCR occurrence. Because of strong linkage in the cohort, five DR-DQ haplotypes were treated as single units for association and clustering. In addition to the first cohort of 666 subjects, a separate validation cohort of approximately 130 different subjects was used. On average, 235,054 unique TCR beta nucleotide sequences were sequenced per donor among 398 genotyped donors of the cohort, with approximately 18% of those sequences being non-productive. Rather than using new phenotypic data, the later analysis identified candidate immune exposures from TCR beta sequences and from how often those sequences occurred across donors. An earlier analysis of a few hundred of the donors applied high-throughput TCR beta sequencing to assess whether each TCR beta V gene segment acted as functional or pseudogenic. The T cell repertoires of several hundred subjects were profiled by immunosequencing and related to cytomegalovirus serostatus. The number of donors typed differed by locus, with roughly 629-640 for A, B, C, DRB1 and DQB1, roughly 520 for DQA1, 606 for DPA1, and approximately 470 for DPB1. An early release covering roughly 640 HLA-typed donors comprised approximately 290 gigabases of sequencing data and 85 million to 100 million unique TCR sequences. A later genetic analysis used genome-wide SNP genotypes for 398 of the 666 donors, treating that subset as a discovery cohort. To predict cytomegalovirus infection status, the study brought together high-throughput TCR immunosequencing, statistical association of individual TCRs with disease status, and machine learning. HLA typing included class I and class II loci at four-digit resolution. Alongside the repertoire data, information on donor age, sex, ethnicity and CMV serostatus was compiled. On the study overall, not on this receptor specifically: The cohort was sequenced for TCR beta chains only, and without alpha or paired-chain data the features that could be detected were limited. According to a later analysis, TCR association rates differed among HLA loci, with DRB1 alleles showing the most associated TCRs and HLA-C alleles showing the fewest. A further reported finding was that TCR beta sequences accurately predicted the HLA-A and HLA-B alleles for most subjects in the first cohort. Strong co-occurrence of HLA alleles, especially DR and DQ, made assigning TCR associations to individual alleles difficult. HLA typing was unavailable for some donors at each locus, so association tests used only the typed subset. CMV serostatus was the only immune exposure information available for the cohort. Linkage disequilibrium might explain the correlated functional status among segregating V segments, but an unknown experimental factor could not be ruled out. Presence/absence analyses assumed roughly uniform sequencing depth across donors, an assumption that may not hold. Most TCR sequences were seen in very few donors, while some public TCRs were found in many individuals. The study listed 150 to 200 TCR beta chains as associated with cytomegalovirus. A later genetic analysis associated a missense DCLRE1C variant with V-gene and J-gene trimming of TCR beta chains, and an independent cohort replicated the association. A cluster of highly shared sequence variants was judged likely to be a technical artifact of the sequencing pipeline. In a later analysis, HLA-associated TCR beta chains showed more clonal expansion and lower generation probabilities than non-associated chains that were equally common. Three of the identified cytomegalovirus-associated TCR beta chains were confirmed in vitro to be specific for cytomegalovirus antigens. In an earlier analysis of over 550 of the donors, most TCR beta V segments were observed in productive rearrangements about 87% or about 30% of the time, broadly matching IMGT annotations. In a later genetic analysis, fewer N-insertions in productive TCRs were reported among donors in an Asian-associated ancestry cluster than the roughly 700-donor mean. Because the 87-base-pair reads could not distinguish some IMGT-functional V segments, including TRBV6-2 and TRBV6-3, those segments were excluded. Because counts were too low, about 18 rarely observed V segments, including chromosome 9 orphons, were excluded from the earlier analysis of 587 of the donors. It was suggested by the authors that the approach could potentially be generalized to other disease states and immunological phenotypes. A later analysis associated 15,000 or so TCR beta sequences with specific HLA alleles at a false discovery rate of 0.05. The classifier was reported to diagnose cytomegalovirus status with high specificity and sensitivity in both the original and validation cohorts. A later analysis reported that several top co-occurrence clusters appeared linked to parvovirus B19, influenza, CMV and Epstein-Barr virus. According to a later analysis, most CMV-associated TCR beta chains appeared to be HLA-restricted, and the HLA associations seemed to be driven largely by CMV exposure.

The cohort consisted of 600 to 700 healthy bone marrow donors. Cohort members were all nominally healthy when sampled, although unrecorded immune exposures were likely present. The donor tested CMV seronegative and was one of the 352 seronegative cohort members. A peripheral blood sample was collected from each donor, and TCR beta sequencing was performed on peripheral blood mononuclear cells. Genomic DNA was extracted from the blood cell samples with the Qiagen DNeasy Blood Extraction Kit. The source of this sequence is a man aged 30 to 45 in good health and CMV-seronegative. Material: PBMCs. Recombination linked TRBV29-1 to TRBJ1-2; TRBD1 is possibly the D segment (5 matching bases). The base sequence is TGCAGCGTTGCTGGGGGGAACTATGGCTACACCTTC. Translated, it gives CSVAGGNYGYTF. The variable domain in full, with residues beyond the CDR3 obtained from the reference TRBV29-1 and TRBJ1-2 genes, is SAVISQKPSRDICQRGTSLTIQCQVDSQVTMMFWYRQQPGQSLTLIATANQGSEATYESGFVIDKFPISRPNLTFSTLTVSNMSPEDSSIYLCSVAGGNYGYTFGSGTRLTVV.